This TCR beta chain was retrieved from a study of T cell responses to AZD1222 COVID-19 vaccine. The V and J ends lost 5 bases and 8 bases respectively, with 16 bases between them. The CDR3 loop spans 14 amino acids. Germline CDR1 reads SGHNT; CDR2 reads YYREEE (reference sequence). Assay: immunoSEQ multiplex PCR; the TCRdb copy retains only in-frame clones and omits some. There are roughly 150,000 clones in the sample; 90% to 95% occur only once, and about 2.5% lies in the top ten. Details on this clone: Its antigen is not known.

Study-wide results and caveats: No day 14 peak samples; only post-peak repertoires were characterized.

This receptor was taken from an adult in good health. Source: peripheral blood, taken on day 0 of AZD1222 vaccination. The V gene is TRBV5-4, the J gene TRBJ1-4; D is unresolved. Written as DNA, the CDR3 is TGTGCCAGCAGTCTCGACCCGGTGTCGGAAAAACTGTTTTTT. Residues: CASSLDPVSEKLFF.